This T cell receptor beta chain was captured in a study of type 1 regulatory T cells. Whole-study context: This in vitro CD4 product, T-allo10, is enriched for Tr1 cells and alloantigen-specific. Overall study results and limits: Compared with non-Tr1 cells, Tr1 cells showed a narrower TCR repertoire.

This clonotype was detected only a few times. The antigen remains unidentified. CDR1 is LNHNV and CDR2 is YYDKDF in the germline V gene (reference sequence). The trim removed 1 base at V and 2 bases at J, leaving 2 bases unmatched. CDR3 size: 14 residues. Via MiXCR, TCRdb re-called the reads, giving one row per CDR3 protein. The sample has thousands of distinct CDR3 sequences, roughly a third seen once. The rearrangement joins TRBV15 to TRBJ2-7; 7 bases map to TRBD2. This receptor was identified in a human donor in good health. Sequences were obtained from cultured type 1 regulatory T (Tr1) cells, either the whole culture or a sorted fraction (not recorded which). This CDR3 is CATSRGAGTYEQYF. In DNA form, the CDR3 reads TGTGCCACCAGCAGAGGAGCGGGAACCTACGAGCAGTACTTC.